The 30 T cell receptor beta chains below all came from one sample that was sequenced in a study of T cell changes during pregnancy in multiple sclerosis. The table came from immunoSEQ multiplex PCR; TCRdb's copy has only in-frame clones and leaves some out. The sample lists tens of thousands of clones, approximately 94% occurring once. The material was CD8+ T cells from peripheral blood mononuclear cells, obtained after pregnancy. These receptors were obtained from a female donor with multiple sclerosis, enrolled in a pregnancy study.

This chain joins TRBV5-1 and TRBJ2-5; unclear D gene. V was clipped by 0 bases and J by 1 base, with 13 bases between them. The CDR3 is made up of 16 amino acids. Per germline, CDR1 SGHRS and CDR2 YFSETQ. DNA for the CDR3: TGCGCCAGCAGCTTGGGTTTACGCGGATTCCAAGAGACCCAGTACTTC. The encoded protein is CASSLGLRGFQETQYF.

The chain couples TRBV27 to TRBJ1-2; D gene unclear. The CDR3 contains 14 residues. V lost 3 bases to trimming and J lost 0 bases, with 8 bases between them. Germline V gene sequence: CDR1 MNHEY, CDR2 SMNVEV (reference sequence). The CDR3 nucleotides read TGTGCCAGCAGTTTTAGTCCCACTAACTATGGCTACACCTTC. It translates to CASSFSPTNYGYTF.

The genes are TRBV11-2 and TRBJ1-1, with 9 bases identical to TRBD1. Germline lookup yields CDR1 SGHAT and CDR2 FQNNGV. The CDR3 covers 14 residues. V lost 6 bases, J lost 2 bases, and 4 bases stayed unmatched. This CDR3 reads CASSWTGVNTEAFF. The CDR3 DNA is TGTGCCAGCAGTTGGACAGGGGTTAACACTGAAGCTTTCTTT.

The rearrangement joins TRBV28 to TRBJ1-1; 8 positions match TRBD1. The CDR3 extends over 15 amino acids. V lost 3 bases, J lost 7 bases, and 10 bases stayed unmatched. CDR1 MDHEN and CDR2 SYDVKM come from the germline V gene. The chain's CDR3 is CASSFDRGQEDEAFF. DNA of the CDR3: TGTGCCAGCAGTTTCGACAGGGGTCAGGAGGATGAAGCTTTCTTT.

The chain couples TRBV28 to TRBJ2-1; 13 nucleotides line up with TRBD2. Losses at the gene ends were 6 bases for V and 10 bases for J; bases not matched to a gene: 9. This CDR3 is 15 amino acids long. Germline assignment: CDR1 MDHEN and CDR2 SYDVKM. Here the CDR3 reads CASSGTSGNQGEQFF. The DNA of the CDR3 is TGTGCCAGCAGCGGGACTAGCGGGAATCAGGGGGAGCAGTTCTTC.

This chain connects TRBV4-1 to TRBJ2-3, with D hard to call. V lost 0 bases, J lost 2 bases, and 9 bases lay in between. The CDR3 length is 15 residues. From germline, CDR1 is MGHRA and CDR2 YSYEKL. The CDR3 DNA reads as TGCGCCAGCAGCCAAGAAGAGCGTAACACAGATACGCAGTATTTT. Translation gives CASSQEERNTDTQYF.

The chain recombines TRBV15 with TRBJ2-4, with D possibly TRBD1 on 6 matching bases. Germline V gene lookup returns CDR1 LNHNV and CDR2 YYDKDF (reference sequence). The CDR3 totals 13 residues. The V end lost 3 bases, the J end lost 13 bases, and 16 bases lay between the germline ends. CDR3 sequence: CATSSGGLVIQYF. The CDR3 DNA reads TGTGCCACCAGCAGTGGGGGCTTGGTTATACAGTACTTC. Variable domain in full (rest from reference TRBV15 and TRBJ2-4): DAMVIQNPRYQVTQFGKPVTLSCSQTLNHNVMYWYQQKSSQAPKLLFHYYDKDFNNEADTPDNFQSRRPNTSFCFLDIRSPGLGDTAMYLCATSSGGLVIQYFGAGTRLSVL.

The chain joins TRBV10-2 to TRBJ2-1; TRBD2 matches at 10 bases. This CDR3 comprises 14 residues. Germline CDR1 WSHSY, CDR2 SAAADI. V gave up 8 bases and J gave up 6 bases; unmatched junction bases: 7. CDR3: CASGTSGNRNEQFF. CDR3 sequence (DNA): TGCGCCAGCGGCACTAGCGGGAATCGCAATGAGCAGTTCTTC.

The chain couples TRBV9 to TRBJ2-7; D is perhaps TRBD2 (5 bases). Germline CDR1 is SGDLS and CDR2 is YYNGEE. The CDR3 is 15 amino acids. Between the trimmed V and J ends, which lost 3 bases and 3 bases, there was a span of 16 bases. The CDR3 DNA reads TGTGCCAGCAGCGGGACCACCGGGAACCTCTACGAGCAGTACTTC. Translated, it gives CASSGTTGNLYEQYF.

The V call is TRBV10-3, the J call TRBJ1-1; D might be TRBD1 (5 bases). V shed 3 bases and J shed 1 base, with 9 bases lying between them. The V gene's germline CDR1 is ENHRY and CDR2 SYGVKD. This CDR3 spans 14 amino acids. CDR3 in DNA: TGTGCCATCAGTGACCCTAGGGGGAACACTGAAGCTTTCTTT. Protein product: CAISDPRGNTEAFF.

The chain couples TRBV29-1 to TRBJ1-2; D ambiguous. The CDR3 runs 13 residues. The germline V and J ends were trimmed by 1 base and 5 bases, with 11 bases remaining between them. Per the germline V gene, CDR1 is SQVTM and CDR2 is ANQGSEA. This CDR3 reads CSVEGEYGYGYTF. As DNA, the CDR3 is TGCAGCGTTGAAGGGGAGTACGGATATGGCTACACCTTC. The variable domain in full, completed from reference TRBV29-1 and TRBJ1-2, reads SAVISQKPSRDICQRGTSLTIQCQVDSQVTMMFWYRQQPGQSLTLIATANQGSEATYESGFVIDKFPISRPNLTFSTLTVSNMSPEDSSIYLCSVEGEYGYGYTFGSGTRLTVV.

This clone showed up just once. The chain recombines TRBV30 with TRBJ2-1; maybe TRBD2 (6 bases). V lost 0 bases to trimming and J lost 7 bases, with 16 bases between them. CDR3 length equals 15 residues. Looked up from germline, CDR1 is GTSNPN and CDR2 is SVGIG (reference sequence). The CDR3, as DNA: TGTGCCTGGAGTGTACTCGTGACTAGTAAGAATGAGCAGTTCTTC. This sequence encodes CAWSVLVTSKNEQFF.

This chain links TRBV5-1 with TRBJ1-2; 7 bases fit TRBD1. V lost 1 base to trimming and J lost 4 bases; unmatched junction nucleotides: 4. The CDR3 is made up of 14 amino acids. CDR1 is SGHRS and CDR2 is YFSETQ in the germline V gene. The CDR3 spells CASSLMGDSYGYTF. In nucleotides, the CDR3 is TGCGCCAGCAGCTTGATGGGGGACAGCTATGGCTACACCTTC. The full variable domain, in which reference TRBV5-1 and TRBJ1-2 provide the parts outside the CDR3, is KAGVTQTPRYLIKTRGQQVTLSCSPISGHRSVSWYQQTPGQGLQFLFEYFSETQRNKGNFPGRFSGRQFSNSRSEMNVSTLELGDSALYLCASSLMGDSYGYTFGSGTRLTVV.

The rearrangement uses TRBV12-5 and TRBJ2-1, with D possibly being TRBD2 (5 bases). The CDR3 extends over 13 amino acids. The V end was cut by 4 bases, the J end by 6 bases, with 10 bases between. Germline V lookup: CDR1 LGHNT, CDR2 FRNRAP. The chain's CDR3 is CASGSVGVNEQFF. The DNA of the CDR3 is TGTGCTAGTGGTTCTGTGGGAGTCAATGAGCAGTTCTTC.

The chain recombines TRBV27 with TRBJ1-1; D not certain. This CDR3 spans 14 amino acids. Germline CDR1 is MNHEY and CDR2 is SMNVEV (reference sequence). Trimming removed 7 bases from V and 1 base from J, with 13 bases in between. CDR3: CASMGWGGNTEAFF. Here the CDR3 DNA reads TGTGCCAGCATGGGTTGGGGAGGGAACACTGAAGCTTTCTTT.

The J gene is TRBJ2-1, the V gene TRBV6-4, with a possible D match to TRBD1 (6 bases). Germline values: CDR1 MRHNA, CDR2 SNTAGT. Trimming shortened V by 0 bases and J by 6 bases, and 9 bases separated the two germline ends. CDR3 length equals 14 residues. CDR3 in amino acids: CASSDSGQSNEQFF. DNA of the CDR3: TGTGCCAGCAGTGACTCGGGACAAAGCAATGAGCAGTTCTTC.

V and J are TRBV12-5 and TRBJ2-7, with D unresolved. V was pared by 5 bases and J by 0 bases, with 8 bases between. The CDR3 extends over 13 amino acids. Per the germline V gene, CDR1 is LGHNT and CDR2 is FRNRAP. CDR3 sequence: CASGISVSYEQYF. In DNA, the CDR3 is TGTGCTAGTGGTATTTCTGTCTCCTACGAGCAGTACTTC. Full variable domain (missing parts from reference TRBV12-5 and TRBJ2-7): DARVTQTPRHKVTEMGQEVTMRCQPILGHNTVFWYRQTMMQGLELLAYFRNRAPLDDSGMPKDRFSAEMPDATLATLKIQPSEPRDSAVYFCASGISVSYEQYFGPGTRLTVT.

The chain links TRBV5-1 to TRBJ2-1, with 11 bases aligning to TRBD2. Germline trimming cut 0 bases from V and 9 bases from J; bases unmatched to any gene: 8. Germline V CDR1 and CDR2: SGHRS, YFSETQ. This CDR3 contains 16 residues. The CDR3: CASSLDSGRARSEQFF. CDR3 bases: TGCGCCAGCAGCTTGGATAGCGGGAGGGCCCGGAGTGAGCAGTTCTTC.

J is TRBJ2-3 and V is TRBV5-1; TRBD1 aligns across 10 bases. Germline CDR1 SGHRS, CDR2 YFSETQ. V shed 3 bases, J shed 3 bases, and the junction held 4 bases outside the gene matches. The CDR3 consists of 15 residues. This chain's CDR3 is CASSSRQGATDTQYF. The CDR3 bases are TGCGCCAGCAGCTCCAGACAGGGGGCTACAGATACGCAGTATTTT.

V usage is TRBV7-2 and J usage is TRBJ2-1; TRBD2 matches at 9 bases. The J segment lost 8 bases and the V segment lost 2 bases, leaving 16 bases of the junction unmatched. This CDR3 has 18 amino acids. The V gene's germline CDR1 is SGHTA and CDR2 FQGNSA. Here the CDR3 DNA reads TGTGCCAGCAGCTTACGGGTTCGCTTAGCGGGAGATGAAGATGAGCAGTTCTTC. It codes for CASSLRVRLAGDEDEQFF.

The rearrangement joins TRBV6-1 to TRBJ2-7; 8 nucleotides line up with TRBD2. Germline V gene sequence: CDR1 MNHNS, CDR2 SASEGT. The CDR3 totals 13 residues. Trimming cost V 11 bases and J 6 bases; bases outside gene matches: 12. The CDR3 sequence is CAAAGVGGSEQYF. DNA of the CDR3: TGTGCCGCAGCGGGAGTGGGGGGGTCCGAGCAGTACTTC.

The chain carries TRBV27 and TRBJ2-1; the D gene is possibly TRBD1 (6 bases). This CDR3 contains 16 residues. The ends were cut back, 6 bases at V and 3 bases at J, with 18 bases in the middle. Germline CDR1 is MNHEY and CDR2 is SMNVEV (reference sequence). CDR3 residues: CASSLDGQSLYNEQFF. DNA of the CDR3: TGTGCCAGCAGCCTAGACGGACAGAGCCTCTACAATGAGCAGTTCTTC.

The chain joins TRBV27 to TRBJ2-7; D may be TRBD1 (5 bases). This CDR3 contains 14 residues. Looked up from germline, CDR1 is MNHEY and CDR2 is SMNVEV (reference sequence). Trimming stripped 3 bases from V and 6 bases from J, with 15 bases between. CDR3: CASSFFSAGLEQYF. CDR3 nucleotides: TGTGCCAGCAGTTTTTTTTCGGCAGGGCTCGAGCAGTACTTC.

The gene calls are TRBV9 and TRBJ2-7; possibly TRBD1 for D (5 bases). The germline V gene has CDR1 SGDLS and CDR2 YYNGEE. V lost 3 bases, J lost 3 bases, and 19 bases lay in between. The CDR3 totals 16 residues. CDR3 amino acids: CASSAHTGLGNYEQYF. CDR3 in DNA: TGTGCCAGCAGCGCACATACAGGCCTGGGGAACTACGAGCAGTACTTC.

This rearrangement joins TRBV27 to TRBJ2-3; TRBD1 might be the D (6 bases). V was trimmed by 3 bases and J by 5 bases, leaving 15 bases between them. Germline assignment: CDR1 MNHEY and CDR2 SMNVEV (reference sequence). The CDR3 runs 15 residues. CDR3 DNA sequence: TGTGCCAGCAGTTTGGGGTACAGGGCCGGAGATACGCAGTATTTT. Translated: CASSLGYRAGDTQYF.

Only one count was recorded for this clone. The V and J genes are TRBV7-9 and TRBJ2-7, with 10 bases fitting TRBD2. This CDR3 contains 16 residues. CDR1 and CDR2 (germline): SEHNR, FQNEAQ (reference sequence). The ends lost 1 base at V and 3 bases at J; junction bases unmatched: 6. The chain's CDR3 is CASSLGSASGSYEQYF. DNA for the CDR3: TGTGCCAGCAGCTTAGGATCGGCTAGCGGGAGCTACGAGCAGTACTTC. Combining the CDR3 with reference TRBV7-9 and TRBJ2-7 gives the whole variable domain DTGVSQNPRHKITKRGQNVTFRCDPISEHNRLYWYRQTLGQGPEFLTYFQNEAQLEKSRLLSDRFSAERPKGSFSTLEIQRTEQGDSAMYLCASSLGSASGSYEQYFGPGTRLTVT.

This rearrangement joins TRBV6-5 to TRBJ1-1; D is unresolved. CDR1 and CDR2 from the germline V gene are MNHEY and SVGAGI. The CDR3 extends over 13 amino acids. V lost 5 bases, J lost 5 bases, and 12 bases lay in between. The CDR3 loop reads CASSLRLETEAFF. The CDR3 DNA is TGTGCCAGCAGTCTACGACTGGAAACTGAAGCTTTCTTT.

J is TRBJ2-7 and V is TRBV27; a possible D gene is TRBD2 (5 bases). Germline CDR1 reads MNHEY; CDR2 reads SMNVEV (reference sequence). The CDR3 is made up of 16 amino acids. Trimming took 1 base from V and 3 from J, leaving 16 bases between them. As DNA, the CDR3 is TGTGCCAGCAGTTTATTAGCGCCCTCCGCGCACTACGAGCAGTACTTC. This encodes CASSLLAPSAHYEQYF.

CDR3 coding DNA: TGTGCCAGCAGCCCCTTTAGCACCAATGAGCAGTTCTTC. Protein sequence: CASSPFSTNEQFF. The rearrangement uses TRBV7-9 and TRBJ2-1, with D unresolved. The germline V gene has CDR1 SEHNR and CDR2 FQNEAQ (reference sequence). Trimming took off 5 bases at V and 6 bases at J, with 11 bases between the two ends. The CDR3 covers 13 residues.

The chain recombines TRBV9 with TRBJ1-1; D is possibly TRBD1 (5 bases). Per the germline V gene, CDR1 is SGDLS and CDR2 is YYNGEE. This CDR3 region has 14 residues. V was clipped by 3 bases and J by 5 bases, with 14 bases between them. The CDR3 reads CASSADQGWTEAFF. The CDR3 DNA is TGTGCCAGCAGCGCAGACCAGGGTTGGACTGAAGCTTTCTTT.